This T cell receptor beta chain was sequenced during a study of cytomegalovirus exposure and HLA in healthy donors. Findings of the study overall: The investigators catalogued 150 to 200 TCR beta chains as cytomegalovirus-associated.

PCR amplification relied on 60 Vbeta primers (plus 13 Jbeta primers). Libraries were prepared by immunoSEQ multiplex PCR; TCRdb keeps only in-frame clonotypes and omits some of them. The table includes under 200,000 clones, around 80% detected once. In regard to this clone: Its antigen is not known.

The ends lost 6 bases at V and 0 bases at J; junction bases unmatched: 8. Germline CDR1 is ENHRY and CDR2 is SYGVKD. This CDR3 comprises 17 residues. The rearrangement joins TRBV10-3 to TRBJ2-3; 11 positions agree with TRBD2. This TCR came from a woman between 50 and 59 years old in good health and CMV-seropositive. The material sequenced was PBMCs. The CDR3 DNA sequence: TGTGCCATCAGACCGGGACTAGCGGAATCGAGCACAGATACGCAGTATTTT. It codes for CAIRPGLAESSTDTQYF.